This T cell receptor (beta chain) was found in a study of T-cell reconstitution after alpha-beta-depleted transplantation in children. Germline lookup yields CDR1 SGHTA and CDR2 FQGTGA. The CDR3 is made up of 17 amino acids. V was pared by 4 bases and J by 3 bases, with 9 bases of the junction left unmatched. Unique molecular identifiers tagged the TCRbeta library. TCRdb re-called the PCR reads through MiXCR, storing one row per CDR3 protein. This repertoire shows over 550,000 distinct CDR3 sequences, about 11% found once; its top ten account for less than 4.5%. The input for sequencing was PBMCs from the stem cell graft donor, taken from the stem cell graft. This receptor was identified in a human donor who donated a stem cell graft to a child with acute myeloid leukemia. The genes are TRBV7-3 and TRBJ2-5; TRBD2 agrees at 12 bases. This CDR3 reads CASSSVGLAGLKETQYF. The DNA for the CDR3 is TGTGCCAGCAGCTCCGTTGGACTAGCGGGGTTAAAAGAGACCCAGTACTTC. Looking up the rest from reference TRBV7-3 and TRBJ2-5 gives the full variable domain: GAGVSQTPSNKVTEKGKYVELRCDPISGHTALYWYRQSLGQGPEFLIYFQGTGAADDSGLPNDRFFAVRPEGSVSTLKIQRTERGDSAVYLCASSSVGLAGLKETQYFGPGTRLLVL.